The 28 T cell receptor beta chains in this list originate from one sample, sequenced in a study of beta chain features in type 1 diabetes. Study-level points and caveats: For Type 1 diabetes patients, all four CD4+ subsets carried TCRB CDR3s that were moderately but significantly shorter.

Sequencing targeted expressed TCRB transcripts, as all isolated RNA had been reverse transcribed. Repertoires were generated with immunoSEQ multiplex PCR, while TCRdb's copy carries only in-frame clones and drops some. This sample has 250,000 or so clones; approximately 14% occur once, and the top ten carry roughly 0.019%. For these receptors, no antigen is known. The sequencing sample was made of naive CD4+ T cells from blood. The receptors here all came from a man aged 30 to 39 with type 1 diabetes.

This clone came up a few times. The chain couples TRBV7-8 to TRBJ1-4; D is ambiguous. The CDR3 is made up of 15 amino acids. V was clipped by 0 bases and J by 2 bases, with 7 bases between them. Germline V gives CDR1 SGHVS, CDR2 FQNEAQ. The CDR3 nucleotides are TGTGCCAGCAGCTTAGCTTCCAGTACTAATGAAAAACTGTTTTTT. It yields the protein CASSLASSTNEKLFF. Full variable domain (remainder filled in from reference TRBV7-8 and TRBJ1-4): GAGVSQSPRYKVAKRGQDVALRCDPISGHVSLFWYQQALGQGPEFLTYFQNEAQLDKSGLPSDRFFAERPEGSVSTLKIQRTQQEDSAVYLCASSLASSTNEKLFFGSGTQLSVL.

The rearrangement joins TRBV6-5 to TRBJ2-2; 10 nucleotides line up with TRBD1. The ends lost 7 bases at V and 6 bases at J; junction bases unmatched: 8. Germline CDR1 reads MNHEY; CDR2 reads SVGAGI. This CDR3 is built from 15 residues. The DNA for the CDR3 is TGTGCCAGCACTCCCTTAGGGACAGGGGCCGGGGAGCTGTTTTTT. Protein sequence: CASTPLGTGAGELFF.

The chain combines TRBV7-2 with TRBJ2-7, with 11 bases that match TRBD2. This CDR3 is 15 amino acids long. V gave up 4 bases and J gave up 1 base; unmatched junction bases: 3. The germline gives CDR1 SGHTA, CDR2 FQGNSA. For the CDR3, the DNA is TGTGCCAGCAGCTCTAGCGGGGGGCCTTCCTACGAGCAGTACTTC. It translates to CASSSSGGPSYEQYF.

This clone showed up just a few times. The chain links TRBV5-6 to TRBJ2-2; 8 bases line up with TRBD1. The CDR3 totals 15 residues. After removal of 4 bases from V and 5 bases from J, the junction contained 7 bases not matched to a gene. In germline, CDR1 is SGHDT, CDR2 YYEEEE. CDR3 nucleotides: TGTGCCAGCAGCGTCAGGGGGCGGGTGACCGGGGAGCTGTTTTTT. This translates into CASSVRGRVTGELFF.

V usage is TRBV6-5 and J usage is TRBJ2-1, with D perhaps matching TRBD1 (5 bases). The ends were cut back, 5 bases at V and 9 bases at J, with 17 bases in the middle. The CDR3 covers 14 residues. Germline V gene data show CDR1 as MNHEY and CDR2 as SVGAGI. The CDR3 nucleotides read TGTGCCAGCAGTGATGACATAGGAAGGGGTGAGCAGTTCTTC. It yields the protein CASSDDIGRGEQFF.

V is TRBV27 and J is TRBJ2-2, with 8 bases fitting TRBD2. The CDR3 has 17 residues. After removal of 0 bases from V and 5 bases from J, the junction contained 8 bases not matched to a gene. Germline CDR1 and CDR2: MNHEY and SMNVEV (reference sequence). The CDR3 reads CASSLSPAGDDTGELFF. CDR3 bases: TGTGCCAGCAGTTTATCCCCAGCGGGAGATGATACCGGGGAGCTGTTTTTT.

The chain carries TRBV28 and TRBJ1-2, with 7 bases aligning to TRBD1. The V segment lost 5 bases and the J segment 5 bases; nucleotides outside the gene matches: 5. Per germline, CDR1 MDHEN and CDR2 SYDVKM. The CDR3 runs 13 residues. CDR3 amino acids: CASSTGVDYGYTF. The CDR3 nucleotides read TGTGCCAGCAGTACAGGGGTAGATTATGGCTACACCTTC.

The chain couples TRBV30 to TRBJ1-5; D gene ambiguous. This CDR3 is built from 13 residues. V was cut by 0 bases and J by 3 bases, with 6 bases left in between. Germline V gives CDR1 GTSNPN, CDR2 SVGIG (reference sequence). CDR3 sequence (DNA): TGTGCCTGGAGTGTTACTCTCAATCAGCCCCAGCATTTT. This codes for CAWSVTLNQPQHF.

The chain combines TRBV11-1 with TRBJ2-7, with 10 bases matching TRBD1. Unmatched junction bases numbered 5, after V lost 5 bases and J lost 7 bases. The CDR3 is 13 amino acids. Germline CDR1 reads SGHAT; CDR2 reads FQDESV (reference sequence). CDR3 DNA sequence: TGTGCCAGCAGCCAAGACAGGGGGCGTGAGCAGTACTTC. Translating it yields CASSQDRGREQYF.

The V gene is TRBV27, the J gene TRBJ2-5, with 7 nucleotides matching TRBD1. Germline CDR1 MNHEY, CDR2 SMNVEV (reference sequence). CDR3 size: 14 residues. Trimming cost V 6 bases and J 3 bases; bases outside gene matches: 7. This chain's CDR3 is CASSQNTGEETQYF. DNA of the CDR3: TGTGCCAGCAGCCAAAATACAGGGGAAGAGACCCAGTACTTC.

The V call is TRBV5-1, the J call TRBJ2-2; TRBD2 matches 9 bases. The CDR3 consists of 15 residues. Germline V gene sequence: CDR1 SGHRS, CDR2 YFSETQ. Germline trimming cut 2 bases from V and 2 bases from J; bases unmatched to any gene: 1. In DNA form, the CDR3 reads TGCGCCAGCAGCTTTAGCGGGGGAAACACCGGGGAGCTGTTTTTT. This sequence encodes CASSFSGGNTGELFF. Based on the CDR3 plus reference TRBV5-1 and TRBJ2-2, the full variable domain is KAGVTQTPRYLIKTRGQQVTLSCSPISGHRSVSWYQQTPGQGLQFLFEYFSETQRNKGNFPGRFSGRQFSNSRSEMNVSTLELGDSALYLCASSFSGGNTGELFFGEGSRLTVL.

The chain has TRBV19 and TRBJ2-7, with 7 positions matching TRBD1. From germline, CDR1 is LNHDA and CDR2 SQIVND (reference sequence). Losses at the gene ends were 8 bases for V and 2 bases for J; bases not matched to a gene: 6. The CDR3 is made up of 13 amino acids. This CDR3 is CASSFQGAYEQYF. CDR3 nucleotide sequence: TGTGCCAGTTCTTTCCAGGGGGCCTACGAGCAGTACTTC. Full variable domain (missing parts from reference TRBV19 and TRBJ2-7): DGGITQSPKYLFRKEGQNVTLSCEQNLNHDAMYWYRQDPGQGLRLIYYSQIVNDFQKGDIAEGYSVSREKKESFPLTVTSAQKNPTAFYLCASSFQGAYEQYFGPGTRLTVT.

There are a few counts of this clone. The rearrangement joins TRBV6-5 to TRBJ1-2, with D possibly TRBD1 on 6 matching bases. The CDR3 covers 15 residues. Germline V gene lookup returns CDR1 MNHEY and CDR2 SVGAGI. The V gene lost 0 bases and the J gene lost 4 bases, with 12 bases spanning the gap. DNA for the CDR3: TGTGCCAGCAGTTACTCGCCAGGGGTCGGCTATGGCTACACCTTC. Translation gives CASSYSPGVGYGYTF.

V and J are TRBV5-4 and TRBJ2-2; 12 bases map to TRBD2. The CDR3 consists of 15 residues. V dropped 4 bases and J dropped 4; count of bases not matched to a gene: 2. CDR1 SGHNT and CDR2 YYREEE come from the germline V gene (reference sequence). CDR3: CASSEGLAGTGELFF. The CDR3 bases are TGTGCCAGCAGCGAGGGACTAGCGGGCACCGGGGAGCTGTTTTTT.

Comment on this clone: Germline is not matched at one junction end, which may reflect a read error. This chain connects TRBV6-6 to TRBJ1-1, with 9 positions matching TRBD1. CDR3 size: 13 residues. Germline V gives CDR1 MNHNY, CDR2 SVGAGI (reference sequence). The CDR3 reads CASSTGTGRVCIF. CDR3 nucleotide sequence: TGTGCCAGCAGTACCGGGACAGGGAGGGTATGTATCTTT.

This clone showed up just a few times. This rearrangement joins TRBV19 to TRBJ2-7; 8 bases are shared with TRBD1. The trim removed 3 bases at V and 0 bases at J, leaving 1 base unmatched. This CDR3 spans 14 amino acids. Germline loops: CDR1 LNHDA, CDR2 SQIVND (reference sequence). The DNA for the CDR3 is TGTGCCAGTAGTATTGACAGGGGCTCCTACGAGCAGTACTTC. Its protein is CASSIDRGSYEQYF.

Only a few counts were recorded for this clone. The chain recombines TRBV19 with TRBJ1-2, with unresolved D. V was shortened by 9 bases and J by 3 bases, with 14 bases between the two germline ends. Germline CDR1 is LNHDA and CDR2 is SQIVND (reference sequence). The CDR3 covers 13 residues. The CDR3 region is CASVPTGYYGYTF. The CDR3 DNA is TGTGCCAGCGTTCCGACTGGGTACTATGGCTACACCTTC.

In nucleotides, the CDR3 is TGTGCCTGGAGGGACCTAACAGGGGACTACACCTTC. It codes for CAWRDLTGDYTF. The V and J genes are TRBV30 and TRBJ1-2; 7 bases are a match to TRBD1. The CDR3 has 12 amino acids. V was pared by 3 bases and J by 10 bases, with 8 bases of the junction left unmatched. Germline V lookup: CDR1 GTSNPN, CDR2 SVGIG (reference sequence).

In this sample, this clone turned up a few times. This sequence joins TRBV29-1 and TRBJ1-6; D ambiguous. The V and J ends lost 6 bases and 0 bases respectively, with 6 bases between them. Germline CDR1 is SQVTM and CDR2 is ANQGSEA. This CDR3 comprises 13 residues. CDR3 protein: CSVGHSYNSPLHF. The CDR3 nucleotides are TGCAGCGTCGGTCACTCCTATAATTCACCCCTCCACTTT.

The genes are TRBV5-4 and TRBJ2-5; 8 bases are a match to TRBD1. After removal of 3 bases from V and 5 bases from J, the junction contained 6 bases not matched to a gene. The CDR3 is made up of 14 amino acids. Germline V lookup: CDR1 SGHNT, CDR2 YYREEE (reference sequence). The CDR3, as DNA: TGTGCCAGCAGCTCGGGACAGGTTGGGGAGACCCAGTACTTC. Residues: CASSSGQVGETQYF.

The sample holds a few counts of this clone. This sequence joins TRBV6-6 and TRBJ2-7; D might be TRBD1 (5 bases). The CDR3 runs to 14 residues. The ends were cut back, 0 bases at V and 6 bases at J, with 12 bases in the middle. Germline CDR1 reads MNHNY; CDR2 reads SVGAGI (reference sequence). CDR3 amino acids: CASSYSQGFGEQYF. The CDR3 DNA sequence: TGTGCCAGCAGTTACTCTCAGGGTTTCGGCGAGCAGTACTTC.

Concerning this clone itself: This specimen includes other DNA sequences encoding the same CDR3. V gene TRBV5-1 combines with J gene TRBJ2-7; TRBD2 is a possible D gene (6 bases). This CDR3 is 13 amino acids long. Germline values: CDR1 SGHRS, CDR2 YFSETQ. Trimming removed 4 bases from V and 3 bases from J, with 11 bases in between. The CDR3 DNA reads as TGCGCCAGCAGCAGGACGGGGGACTACGAGCAGTACTTC. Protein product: CASSRTGDYEQYF. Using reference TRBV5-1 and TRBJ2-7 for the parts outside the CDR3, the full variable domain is KAGVTQTPRYLIKTRGQQVTLSCSPISGHRSVSWYQQTPGQGLQFLFEYFSETQRNKGNFPGRFSGRQFSNSRSEMNVSTLELGDSALYLCASSRTGDYEQYFGPGTRLTVT.

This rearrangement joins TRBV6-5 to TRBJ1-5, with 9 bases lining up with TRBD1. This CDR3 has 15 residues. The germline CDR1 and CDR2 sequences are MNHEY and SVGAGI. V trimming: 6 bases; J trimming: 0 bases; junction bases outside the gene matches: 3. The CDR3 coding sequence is TGTGCCAGCAGGCGGACAGGGGATAGCAATCAGCCCCAGCATTTT. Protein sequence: CASRRTGDSNQPQHF.

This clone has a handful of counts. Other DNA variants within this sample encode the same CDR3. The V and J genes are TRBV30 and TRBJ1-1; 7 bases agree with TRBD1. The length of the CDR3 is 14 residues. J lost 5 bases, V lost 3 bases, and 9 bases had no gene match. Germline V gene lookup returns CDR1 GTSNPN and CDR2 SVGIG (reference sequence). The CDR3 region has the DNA TGTGCCTGGAGCGAACAGGGGATAGGTACTGAAGCTTTCTTT. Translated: CAWSEQGIGTEAFF.

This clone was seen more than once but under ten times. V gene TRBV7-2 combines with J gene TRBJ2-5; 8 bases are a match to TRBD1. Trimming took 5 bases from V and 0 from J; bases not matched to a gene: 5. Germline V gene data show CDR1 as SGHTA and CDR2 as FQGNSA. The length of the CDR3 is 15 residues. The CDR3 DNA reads TGTGCCAGCAGCCCGGGACAGGCATACCAAGAGACCCAGTACTTC. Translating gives CASSPGQAYQETQYF.

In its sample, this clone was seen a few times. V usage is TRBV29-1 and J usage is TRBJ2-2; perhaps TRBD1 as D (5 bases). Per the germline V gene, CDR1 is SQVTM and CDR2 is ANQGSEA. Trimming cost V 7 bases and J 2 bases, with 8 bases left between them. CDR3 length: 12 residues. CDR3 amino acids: CSADSNTGELFF. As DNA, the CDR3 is TGCAGCGCCGACAGTAACACCGGGGAGCTGTTTTTT.

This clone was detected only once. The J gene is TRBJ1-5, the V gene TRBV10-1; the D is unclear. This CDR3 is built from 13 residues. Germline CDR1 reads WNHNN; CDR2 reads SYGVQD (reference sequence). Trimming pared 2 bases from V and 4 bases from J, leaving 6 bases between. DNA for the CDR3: TGCGCCAGCAGTGAGGACATGAATCAGCCCCAGCATTTT. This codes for CASSEDMNQPQHF.

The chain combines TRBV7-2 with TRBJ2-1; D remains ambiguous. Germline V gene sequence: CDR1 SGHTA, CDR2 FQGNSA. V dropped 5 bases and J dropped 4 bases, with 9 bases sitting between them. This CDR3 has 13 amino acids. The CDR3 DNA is TGTGCCAGCAGCCCCTCGGAGTACAATGAGCAGTTCTTC. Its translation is CASSPSEYNEQFF.